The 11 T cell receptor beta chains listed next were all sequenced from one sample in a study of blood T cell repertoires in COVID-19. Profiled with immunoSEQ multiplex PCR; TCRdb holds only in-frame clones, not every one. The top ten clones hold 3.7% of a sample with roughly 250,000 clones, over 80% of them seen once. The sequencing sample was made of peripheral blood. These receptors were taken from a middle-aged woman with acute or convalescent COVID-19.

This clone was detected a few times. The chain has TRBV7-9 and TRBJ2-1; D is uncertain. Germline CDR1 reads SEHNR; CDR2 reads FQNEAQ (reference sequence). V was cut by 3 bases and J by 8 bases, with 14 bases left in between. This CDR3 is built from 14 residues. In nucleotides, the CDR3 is TGTGCCAGCAGCTTGACACCAAGCAACCATGAGCAGTTCTTC. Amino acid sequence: CASSLTPSNHEQFF.

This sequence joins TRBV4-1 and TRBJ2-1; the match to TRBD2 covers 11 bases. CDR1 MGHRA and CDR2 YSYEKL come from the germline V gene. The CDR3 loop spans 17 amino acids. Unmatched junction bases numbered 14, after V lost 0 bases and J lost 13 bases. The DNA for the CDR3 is TGCGCCAGCAGCCAAGATCTGGGGACTAGCGGTTCGCGGGCCCAGTTCTTC. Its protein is CASSQDLGTSGSRAQFF.

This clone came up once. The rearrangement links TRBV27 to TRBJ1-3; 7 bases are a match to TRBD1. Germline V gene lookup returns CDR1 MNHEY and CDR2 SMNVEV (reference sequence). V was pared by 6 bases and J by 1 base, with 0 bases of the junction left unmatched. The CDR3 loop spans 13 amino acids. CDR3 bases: TGTGCCAGCAGACAGGGGTCTGGAAACACCATATATTTT. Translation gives CASRQGSGNTIYF.

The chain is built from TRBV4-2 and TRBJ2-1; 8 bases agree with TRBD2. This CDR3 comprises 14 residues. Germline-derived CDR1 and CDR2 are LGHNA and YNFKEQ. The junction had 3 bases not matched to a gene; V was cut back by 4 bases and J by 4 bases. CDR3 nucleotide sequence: TGTGCCAGCAGCCGCGGGGGGCAATACAATGAGCAGTTCTTC. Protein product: CASSRGGQYNEQFF.

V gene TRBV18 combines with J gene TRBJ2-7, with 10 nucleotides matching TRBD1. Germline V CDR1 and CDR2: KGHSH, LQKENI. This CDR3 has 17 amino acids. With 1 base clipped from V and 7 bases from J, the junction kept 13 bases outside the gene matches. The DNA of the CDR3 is TGTGCCAGCTCACCACTTGGGGGACAGGGGTCCGGTAAGGAGCAGTACGTC. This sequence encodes CASSPLGGQGSGKEQYV.

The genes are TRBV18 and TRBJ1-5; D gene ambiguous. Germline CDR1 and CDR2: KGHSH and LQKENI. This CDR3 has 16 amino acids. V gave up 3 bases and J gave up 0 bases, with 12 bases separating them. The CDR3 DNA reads TGTGCCAGCTCACCGAGGGCAGAGTATAGCAATCAGCCCCAGCATTTT. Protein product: CASSPRAEYSNQPQHF. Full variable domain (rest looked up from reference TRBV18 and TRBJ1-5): NAGVMQNPRHLVRRRGQEARLRCSPMKGHSHVYWYRQLPEEGLKFMVYLQKENIIDESGMPKERFSAEFPKEGPSILRIQQVVRGDSAAYFCASSPRAEYSNQPQHFGDGTRLSIL.

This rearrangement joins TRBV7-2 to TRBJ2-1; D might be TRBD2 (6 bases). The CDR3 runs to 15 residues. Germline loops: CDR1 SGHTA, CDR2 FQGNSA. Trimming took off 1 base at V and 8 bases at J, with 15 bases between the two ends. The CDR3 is CASSLVAGRSDEQFF. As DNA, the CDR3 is TGTGCCAGCAGCTTAGTTGCGGGGAGGTCCGATGAGCAGTTCTTC.

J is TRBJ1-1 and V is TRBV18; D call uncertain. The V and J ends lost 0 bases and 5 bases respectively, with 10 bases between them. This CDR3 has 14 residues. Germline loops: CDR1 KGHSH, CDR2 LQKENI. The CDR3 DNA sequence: TGTGCCAGCTCACCACCGGAGGGATATACTGAAGCTTTCTTT. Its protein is CASSPPEGYTEAFF.

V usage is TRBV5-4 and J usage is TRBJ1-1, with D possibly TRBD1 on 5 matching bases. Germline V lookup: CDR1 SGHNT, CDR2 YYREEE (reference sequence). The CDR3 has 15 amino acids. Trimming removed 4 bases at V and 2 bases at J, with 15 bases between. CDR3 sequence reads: CASSPRFGGNTEAFF. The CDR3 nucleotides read TGTGCCAGCAGCCCGCGGTTCGGGGGTAACACTGAAGCTTTCTTT. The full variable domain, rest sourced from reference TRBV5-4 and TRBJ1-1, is ETGVTQSPTHLIKTRGQQVTLRCSSQSGHNTVSWYQQALGQGPQFIFQYYREEENGRGNFPPRFSGLQFPNYSSELNVNALELDDSALYLCASSPRFGGNTEAFFGQGTRLTVV.

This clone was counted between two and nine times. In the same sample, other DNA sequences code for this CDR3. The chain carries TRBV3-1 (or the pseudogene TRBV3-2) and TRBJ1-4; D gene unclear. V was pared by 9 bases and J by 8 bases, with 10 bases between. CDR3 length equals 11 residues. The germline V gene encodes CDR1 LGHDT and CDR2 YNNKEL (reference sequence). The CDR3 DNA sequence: TGTGCCAGTAGACGAGGGGAAAAACTGTTTTTT. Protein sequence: CASRRGEKLFF.

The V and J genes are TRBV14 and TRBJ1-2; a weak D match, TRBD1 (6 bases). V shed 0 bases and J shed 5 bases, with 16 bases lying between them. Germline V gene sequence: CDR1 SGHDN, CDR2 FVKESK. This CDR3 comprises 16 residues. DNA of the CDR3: TGTGCCAGCAGCCAAGAGTTCGGGGGGGCCGGGTATGGCTACACCTTC. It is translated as CASSQEFGGAGYGYTF.